These 21 T cell receptor beta chains share one sample of origin, sequenced in a study of blood T cell repertoires in COVID-19. The table came from immunoSEQ multiplex PCR; TCRdb's copy has only in-frame clones and leaves some out. The sample lists tens of thousands of clones; 88% were seen once. The sequencing input was peripheral blood. These receptors were collected from a human donor in a cohort sampled during active COVID-19.

This clone was detected only a few times. The CDR3 bases are TGTGCCAGCAGTTCGACTAGCGGGGGCTCCTACGAGCAGTACTTC. Translating gives CASSSTSGGSYEQYF. The chain uses TRBV28 and TRBJ2-7, with 12 bases aligning to TRBD2. Germline V CDR1 and CDR2: MDHEN, SYDVKM. CDR3 length: 15 amino acids. The J segment lost 0 bases and the V segment lost 4 bases, leaving 1 base of the junction unmatched.

The chain employs TRBV25-1 and TRBJ2-7; possible D gene TRBD2, 5 bases. This CDR3 has 12 amino acids. V shed 3 bases and J shed 12 bases, with 15 bases lying between them. CDR1 is MGHDK and CDR2 is SYGVNS in the germline V gene. Here the CDR3 reads CASSDIGRGWYF. CDR3 in DNA: TGTGCCAGCAGTGATATCGGACGCGGGTGGTACTTC.

The chain recombines TRBV7-6 with TRBJ2-3; 7 positions agree with TRBD2. CDR3 length: 15 amino acids. CDR1 and CDR2 from the germline V gene are SGHVS and FNYEAQ. V trimming: 1 base; J trimming: 1 base; junction bases outside the gene matches: 2. The DNA for the CDR3 is TGTGCCAGCAGCTTAGGACTAGCAGGCACAGATACGCAGTATTTT. It encodes CASSLGLAGTDTQYF.

This clone was recorded once. J is TRBJ1-2 and V is TRBV3-1 (or the pseudogene TRBV3-2); 11 nucleotides align to TRBD1. Germline assignment: CDR1 LGHDT and CDR2 YNNKEL (reference sequence). V trimming: 0 bases; J trimming: 4 bases; junction bases outside the gene matches: 4. This CDR3 has 16 residues. The CDR3 nucleotides read TGTGCCAGCAGCCAAGAATGGGACAGGGGGGGCTATGGCTACACCTTC. Its protein product is CASSQEWDRGGYGYTF.

DNA for the CDR3: TGTGCCAGCAATACCACCCGGGACAGGGCCAATCAGCCCCAGCATTTT. It yields the protein CASNTTRDRANQPQHF. V usage is TRBV25-1 and J usage is TRBJ1-5, with 9 bases lining up with TRBD1. The junction had 10 bases not matched to a gene; V was cut back by 7 bases and J by 3 bases. The CDR3 is 16 residues long. Germline V gene data show CDR1 as MGHDK and CDR2 as SYGVNS.

The chain uses TRBV5-1 and TRBJ2-1, with TRBD1 matching over 10 bases. Trimming removed 3 bases from V and 8 bases from J; junction bases left unmatched: 8. CDR1 is SGHRS and CDR2 is YFSETQ in the germline V gene. CDR3 length: 15 amino acids. The CDR3 nucleotides read TGCGCCAGCAGCTCAAACCCGGGACAGGGGCATGAGCAGTTCTTC. It encodes CASSSNPGQGHEQFF.

Only one count was recorded for this clone. The rearrangement links TRBV7-2 to TRBJ2-5, with a weak D call TRBD1 (6 bases). Germline CDR1 and CDR2: SGHTA and FQGNSA. The CDR3 consists of 13 residues. V was clipped by 5 bases and J by 4 bases, with 11 bases between them. The CDR3 sequence: CASSTDSRETQYF. DNA for the CDR3: TGTGCCAGCAGCACGGACAGCCGAGAGACCCAGTACTTC.

The chain links TRBV9 to TRBJ2-5; no definite D call. CDR3 length: 15 residues. V was shortened by 3 bases and J by 0 bases, with 12 bases between the two germline ends. CDR1 and CDR2 (germline): SGDLS, YYNGEE. The CDR3 coding sequence is TGTGCCAGCAGCGCGAGTCCGAGGTACCAAGAGACCCAGTACTTC. Residues: CASSASPRYQETQYF.

The chain carries TRBV10-2 and TRBJ2-5; 8 bases line up with TRBD2. V lost 6 bases to trimming and J lost 5 bases; unmatched junction nucleotides: 11. The CDR3 totals 15 residues. Looked up from germline, CDR1 is WSHSY and CDR2 is SAAADI. The CDR3 sequence is CASSDRTGLEETQYF. In nucleotides, the CDR3 is TGCGCCAGCAGCGACCGCACGGGACTAGAGGAGACCCAGTACTTC.

This chain uses TRBV5-6 with TRBJ1-2, with D maybe TRBD1 (5 bases). Trimming took off 3 bases at V and 4 bases at J, with 16 bases between the two ends. CDR1 is SGHDT and CDR2 is YYEEEE in the germline V gene. The CDR3 consists of 15 residues. The chain's CDR3 is CASSSGWGRAYGYTF. DNA for the CDR3: TGTGCCAGCAGCTCAGGATGGGGGAGGGCCTATGGCTACACCTTC.

This chain connects TRBV27 to TRBJ1-1; 10 nucleotides align to TRBD1. V lost 5 bases to trimming and J lost 7 bases; unmatched junction nucleotides: 7. There are 14 residues in the CDR3. CDR1 and CDR2 from the germline V gene are MNHEY and SMNVEV (reference sequence). The CDR3 nucleotides read TGTGCCAGCAGTGCCGGGACAGGGGTCGTTGAAGCTTTCTTT. Protein sequence: CASSAGTGVVEAFF.

The J gene is TRBJ1-6, the V gene TRBV7-6, with a tentative D call TRBD1 (6 bases). Trimming pared 5 bases from V and 2 bases from J, leaving 22 bases between. CDR1 and CDR2 (germline): SGHVS, FNYEAQ. The CDR3 covers 19 residues. The CDR3 is CASSPPFTGFYTYNSPLHF. The CDR3 nucleotides read TGTGCCAGCAGCCCGCCTTTCACAGGGTTTTACACCTATAATTCACCCCTCCACTTT.

J is TRBJ2-2 and V is TRBV5-1; 11 positions agree with TRBD2. The trim removed 4 bases at V and 1 base at J, leaving 0 bases unmatched. The CDR3 spans 15 residues. CDR1 and CDR2 (germline): SGHRS, YFSETQ. The CDR3 DNA is TGCGCCAGCAGCCTAGCGGGGGGGAACACCGGGGAGCTGTTTTTT. Translation: CASSLAGGNTGELFF. Using reference TRBV5-1 and TRBJ2-2 for the parts outside the CDR3, the full variable domain is KAGVTQTPRYLIKTRGQQVTLSCSPISGHRSVSWYQQTPGQGLQFLFEYFSETQRNKGNFPGRFSGRQFSNSRSEMNVSTLELGDSALYLCASSLAGGNTGELFFGEGSRLTVL.

The J gene is TRBJ1-2, the V gene TRBV9, with 11 bases identical to TRBD1. There are 15 residues in the CDR3. V lost 0 bases, J lost 4 bases, and 2 bases stayed unmatched. Per germline, CDR1 SGDLS and CDR2 YYNGEE. In DNA form, the CDR3 reads TGTGCCAGCAGCGTAGGGACAGGGGGCTTCTATGGCTACACCTTC. This codes for CASSVGTGGFYGYTF. The full variable domain, rest sourced from reference TRBV9 and TRBJ1-2, is DSGVTQTPKHLITATGQRVTLRCSPRSGDLSVYWYQQSLDQGLQFLIQYYNGEERAKGNILERFSAQQFPDLHSELNLSSLELGDSALYFCASSVGTGGFYGYTFGSGTRLTVV.

The rearrangement links TRBV19 to TRBJ2-3, with D maybe TRBD1 (5 bases). The germline CDR1 and CDR2 sequences are LNHDA and SQIVND (reference sequence). V was trimmed by 3 bases and J by 0 bases, leaving 13 bases between them. The CDR3 runs 16 residues. DNA for the CDR3: TGTGCCAGTAGTATGGACCTGACAGATAGCACAGATACGCAGTATTTT. It translates to CASSMDLTDSTDTQYF.

The V call is TRBV9, the J call TRBJ2-7; 9 bases are shared with TRBD1. The CDR3 spans 16 residues. The V gene's germline CDR1 is SGDLS and CDR2 YYNGEE. Unmatched junction bases numbered 11, after V lost 3 bases and J lost 4 bases. The CDR3 reads CASSAKTGGPLYEQYF. The CDR3 bases are TGTGCCAGCAGCGCGAAGACAGGGGGACCTCTATACGAGCAGTACTTC.

The chain employs TRBV12-3 or TRBV12-4 and TRBJ1-1; 8 positions match TRBD1. V lost 3 bases, J lost 5 bases, and 2 bases stayed unmatched. The CDR3 extends over 13 amino acids. In nucleotides, the CDR3 is TGTGCCAGCAGTTTGACAGGGGTTACTGAAGCTTTCTTT. This translates into CASSLTGVTEAFF.

The rearrangement joins TRBV7-2 to TRBJ2-3; D gene uncertain. The CDR3 covers 13 residues. From germline, CDR1 is SGHTA and CDR2 FQGNSA. The ends were cut back, 0 bases at V and 8 bases at J, with 9 bases in the middle. This CDR3 reads CASSLAFRVTQYF. DNA for the CDR3: TGTGCCAGCAGCTTAGCGTTTAGAGTTACGCAGTATTTT.

In regard to this clone: At one end the junction does not follow the germline gene, possibly because of a read error. The rearrangement joins TRBV18 to TRBJ2-4, with TRBD2 matching over 10 bases. Per the germline V gene, CDR1 is KGHSH and CDR2 is LQKENI. The CDR3 loop spans 14 amino acids. The CDR3 loop is CASSPTGTSAIMDF. The CDR3 nucleotides read TGTGCCAGCTCTCCTACCGGGACTAGCGCTATCATGGACTTC.

The gene calls are TRBV19 and TRBJ2-2; 7 bases fit TRBD2. CDR1 is LNHDA and CDR2 is SQIVND in the germline V gene (reference sequence). This CDR3 has 15 residues. V dropped 8 bases and J dropped 0; count of bases not matched to a gene: 6. The CDR3 spells CASAIAGANTGELFF. Here the CDR3 DNA reads TGTGCCAGTGCAATAGCGGGCGCGAACACCGGGGAGCTGTTTTTT.

The V call is TRBV7-3, the J call TRBJ2-6, with D tentatively TRBD2 (5 bases). Trimming removed 2 bases at V and 0 bases at J, with 8 bases between. This CDR3 has 16 residues. CDR1 and CDR2 (germline): SGHTA, FQGTGA. The CDR3 loop reads CASSLSGFSGANVLTF. The CDR3 DNA is TGTGCCAGCAGCTTATCGGGGTTCTCTGGGGCCAACGTCCTGACTTTC.